The rows below give T cell receptor beta chains drawn from one sample of a study of cytomegalovirus exposure and HLA in healthy donors. Here immunoSEQ multiplex PCR was the method, and the copy in TCRdb shows in-frame clones only, minus some. The sample has about 200,000 clones, roughly 85% seen once; the top ten hold around 1.8%. The sample taken for sequencing was PBMCs. These receptors all come from a man between 18 and 29 years old in good health and CMV-seronegative. Each CDR3 is given with its conserved first and last residue. D genes are given only for firm matches. Not every row has a clone size; where given, it reads once, few, many or a size class.

.,TRBV11-3,TRBJ1-2,.,CASSGTPTNYGYTF,TGTGCCAGCAGCGGGACACCAACTAACTATGGCTACACCTTC
TRBD2,TRBV9,TRBJ2-5,.,CASSVGLAGDEETQYF,TGTGCCAGCAGCGTCGGACTAGCGGGGGACGAAGAGACCCAGTACTTC
.,TRBV30,TRBJ2-3,.,CAWSVVLSTDTQYF,TGTGCCTGGAGTGTGGTACTAAGCACAGATACGCAGTATTTT
.,TRBV18,TRBJ2-3,once,CASSRQMDTQYF,TGTGCCAGCTCACGCCAGATGGATACGCAGTATTTT
TRBD1,TRBV30,TRBJ2-7,.,CAWMRTGASYEQYF,TGTGCCTGGATGCGAACAGGGGCCTCCTACGAGCAGTACTTC
.,TRBV5-1,TRBJ1-1,.,CASSLREGGSEAFF,TGTGCCAGCAGCCTGCGGGAGGGGGGTTCTGAAGCTTTCTTT
.,TRBV19,TRBJ1-5,few,CASSGQHNQPQHF,TGTGCCAGTAGTGGACAGCACAATCAGCCCCAGCATTTT
.,TRBV4-2,TRBJ1-2,.,CASSHRDVRGGYTF,TGTGCCAGCAGTCACAGGGATGTGAGGGGGGGCTACACCTTC
.,TRBV15,TRBJ2-1,few,CATSREAAYEQFF,TGTGCCACCAGCAGAGAGGCAGCGTATGAGCAGTTCTTC
TRBD1,TRBV19,TRBJ1-5,.,CASRGQEHSNQPQHF,TGTGCCAGCCGAGGACAGGAACATAGCAATCAGCCCCAGCATTTT
TRBD2,TRBV7-9,TRBJ2-3,.,CASSLGGGEDTQYF,TGTGCCAGCAGCTTAGGCGGGGGGGAGGATACGCAGTATTTT
.,TRBV11-2,TRBJ1-1,.,CASSLGQALNTEAFF,TGTGCCAGCAGCTTAGGTCAGGCTCTGAACACTGAAGCTTTCTTT
TRBD2,TRBV11-3,TRBJ2-7,.,CASSSGGVSEQYF,TGTGCCAGCAGCTCGGGAGGGGTATCCGAGCAGTACTTC
TRBD1,TRBV27,TRBJ2-2,.,CASSLGTGGSGELFF,TGTGCCAGCAGTTTAGGGACAGGGGGCTCCGGGGAGCTGTTTTTT
.,TRBV11-3,TRBJ2-1,.,CASSLEVRYEQFF,TGTGCCAGCAGCTTAGAAGTGAGGTATGAGCAGTTCTTC
.,TRBV6-1,TRBJ2-1,few,CASSSATIRGNEQFF,TGTGCCAGCAGTTCAGCTACAATTAGGGGCAATGAGCAGTTCTTC
TRBD2,TRBV29-1,TRBJ2-2,.,CSVSGTSGGELFF,TGCAGCGTCTCCGGGACTAGCGGCGGGGAGCTGTTTTTT
.,TRBV30,TRBJ2-7,.,CAWSSGYEQYF,TGTGCCTGGAGTAGCGGCTACGAGCAGTACTTC
.,TRBV19,TRBJ2-7,.,CASSTGLEQYF,TGTGCCAGTAGTACAGGGCTGGAGCAGTACTTC
TRBD1,TRBV7-3,TRBJ2-5,.,CASSHTGEKFIETQYF,TGTGCCAGCAGCCATACAGGGGAAAAGTTCATCGAGACCCAGTACTTC
TRBD2,TRBV2,TRBJ2-7,.,CASSRGEVGTSSYEQYF,TGTGCCAGCAGCCGGGGGGAGGTCGGGACGAGTTCCTACGAGCAGTACTTC
.,TRBV5-1,TRBJ2-2,many,CASSLPSGNTGELFF,TGCGCCAGCAGCTTGCCCTCGGGGAACACCGGGGAGCTGTTTTTT
TRBD1,TRBV11-3,TRBJ1-2,.,CASSPGPGQDGYTF,TGTGCCAGCAGCCCCGGGCCGGGACAGGATGGCTACACCTTC
.,TRBV21-1,TRBJ2-3,.,CASSKETRTSGATDTQYF,TGTGCCAGCAGCAAAGAGACGAGGACTAGCGGGGCCACAGATACGCAGTATTTT
TRBD2,TRBV29-1,TRBJ2-1,few,CSVPWPGTALAGPQFF,TGCAGCGTACCATGGCCCGGGACAGCCCTAGCGGGACCTCAGTTCTTC
.,TRBV15,TRBJ1-1,.,CATSFRSTEAFF,TGTGCCACCAGCTTCCGGAGCACTGAAGCTTTCTTT
TRBD1,TRBV7-6,TRBJ1-4,once,CASSPNPGQGSKKLFF,TGTGCCAGCAGCCCGAATCCGGGACAGGGGTCGAAAAAACTGTTTTTT
TRBD1,TRBV4-1,TRBJ2-5,.,CASSQDRGQETQYF,TGCGCCAGCAGCCAAGACAGGGGGCAAGAGACCCAGTACTTC
.,TRBV4-3,TRBJ2-3,few,CASSQDGGGRDTQYF,TGCGCCAGCAGCCAAGATGGGGGGGGCAGGGATACGCAGTATTTT
.,TRBV5-1,TRBJ1-2,.,CASSVLSRARGYTF,TGCGCCAGCAGCGTCTTATCGAGGGCTCGCGGCTACACCTTC
TRBD2,TRBV9,TRBJ2-7,once,CASSRGGAPYEQYF,TGTGCCAGCAGCCGGGGGGGGGCCCCCTACGAGCAGTACTTC
TRBD2,TRBV19,TRBJ2-1,.,CASSIVSAGGGNEQFF,TGTGCCAGTAGTATAGTCTCAGCGGGAGGAGGCAATGAGCAGTTCTTC
TRBD1,TRBV10-3,TRBJ2-5,.,CAMGQPLDGTQYF,TGTGCCATGGGACAGCCCCTAGATGGGACCCAGTACTTC
.,TRBV28,TRBJ2-7,.,CASSLYWAGVGASREQYF,TGTGCCAGCAGTTTATATTGGGCAGGGGTAGGGGCTTCTAGGGAGCAGTACTTC
TRBD1,TRBV30,TRBJ1-2,.,CAAMAVGGFYGYTF,TGTGCCGCAATGGCAGTAGGGGGCTTCTATGGCTACACCTTC